A selection of T cell receptor beta chains follows, all from one sample in a study of blood T cell repertoires in COVID-19. Repertoires were generated with immunoSEQ multiplex PCR, while TCRdb's copy carries only in-frame clones and drops some. The profile covers approximately 390,000 clones, with almost 90% appearing a single time and around 7% taken by the ten largest. Sequenced sample: peripheral blood. The receptors stem from a man between 18 and 35 years old with active or convalescent COVID-19. The CDR3 runs from the conserved cysteine through the conserved F or W. The D gene is left open where the match is weak. The size of a clone is reported for some rows only, either as once, few or many, or as a class for expanded clones.

clone_size,j_call,d_call,v_call,cdr3_aa,cdr3_nt
.,TRBJ1-5,.,TRBV21-1,CASSKKDRAFYQPQHF,TGTGCCAGCAGCAAAAAGGACAGAGCATTTTATCAGCCCCAGCATTTT
.,TRBJ2-5,.,TRBV7-2,CASSLAGLAKQETQYF,TGTGCCAGCAGCTTAGCGGGTCTAGCGAAGCAAGAGACCCAGTACTTC
.,TRBJ2-2,.,TRBV7-2,CASSFWRTGELFF,TGTGCCAGCAGCTTTTGGAGAACCGGGGAGCTGTTTTTT
.,TRBJ2-1,.,TRBV9,CASSVGDNEQFF,TGTGCCAGCAGCGTAGGAGACAATGAGCAGTTCTTC
.,TRBJ2-1,TRBD2,TRBV7-3,CASSNSGGPYNEQFF,TGTGCCAGCAGCAATAGCGGGGGGCCTTACAATGAGCAGTTCTTC
.,TRBJ1-2,.,TRBV2,CASRSNRNYGYTF,TGTGCCAGCAGGTCGAACAGAAACTATGGCTACACCTTC
once,TRBJ1-6,TRBD1,TRBV7-2,CASSKDRGLLPLHF,TGTGCCAGCAGCAAAGACAGGGGGCTATTACCCCTCCACTTT
.,TRBJ2-3,.,TRBV4-1,CASSQESADTQYF,TGCGCCAGCAGCCAAGAATCGGCAGATACGCAGTATTTT
.,TRBJ2-6,.,TRBV5-6,CASSVVIRIATGANVLTF,TGTGCCAGCAGCGTCGTTATCCGGATAGCAACTGGGGCCAACGTGCTGACTTTC
.,TRBJ2-7,.,TRBV21-1,CASSRDRGRREQYF,TGTGCCAGCAGCAGGGACAGGGGGCGCCGCGAGCAGTACTTC
.,TRBJ2-7,TRBD1,TRBV15,CATSRDSDRVSEQYF,TGTGCCACCAGCAGAGATTCGGACAGGGTCTCCGAGCAGTACTTC
.,TRBJ2-3,TRBD1,TRBV6-1,CASSVLRGLGTDTQYF,TGTGCCAGCAGTGTACTCAGGGGGCTCGGCACAGATACGCAGTATTTT
.,TRBJ2-2,.,TRBV11-1,CASSNWDTAGELFF,TGTGCCAGCAGCAATTGGGACACCGCCGGGGAGCTGTTTTTT
.,TRBJ1-2,TRBD1,TRBV27,CASSFASQGARGYTF,TGTGCCAGCAGTTTCGCGTCACAGGGGGCACGCGGCTACACCTTC
.,TRBJ2-1,TRBD2,TRBV11-3,CASSLGTSGKFNEQFF,TGTGCCAGCAGCTTGGGGACTAGCGGGAAGTTTAATGAGCAGTTCTTC
.,TRBJ1-5,TRBD1,TRBV7-2,CASSLEGASNQPQHF,TGTGCCAGCAGCTTAGAGGGGGCTAGCAATCAGCCCCAGCATTTT
.,TRBJ1-5,TRBD1,TRBV28,CASSLPGQGHQPQHF,TGTGCCAGCAGTTTACCGGGACAGGGCCATCAGCCCCAGCATTTT
.,TRBJ2-2,.,TRBV19,CASSLSQGVTGELFF,TGTGCCAGTAGTCTCTCGCAGGGCGTCACCGGGGAGCTGTTTTTT
.,TRBJ1-1,.,TRBV3-1/TRBV3-2,CASSQDRGGRATEAFF,TGTGCCAGCAGCCAAGATCGAGGAGGGAGGGCGACTGAAGCTTTCTTT
.,TRBJ2-1,.,TRBV6-2/TRBV6-3,CASSLMRSNEQFF,TGTGCCAGCAGTTTAATGAGGTCAAATGAGCAGTTCTTC
.,TRBJ2-2,TRBD2,TRBV19,CASTAGTRGTGELFF,TGTGCCAGTACAGCGGGGACTAGGGGCACCGGGGAGCTGTTTTTT
.,TRBJ2-2,.,TRBV10-3,CAISDIRQNTGELFF,TGTGCCATCAGTGATATTAGACAGAACACCGGGGAGCTGTTTTTT
.,TRBJ2-7,TRBD2,TRBV7-2,CASSPSLAGGLEQYF,TGTGCCAGCAGCCCTTCACTAGCGGGAGGGCTCGAGCAGTACTTC
once,TRBJ2-7,.,TRBV6-6,CASSYEAGSYYEQYF,TGTGCCAGCAGTTACGAGGCGGGTTCATACTACGAGCAGTACTTC
.,TRBJ2-7,.,TRBV6-5,CASRRGQPYEQYF,TGTGCCAGCAGGAGAGGACAGCCCTACGAGCAGTACTTC
.,TRBJ1-2,TRBD1,TRBV5-1,CASSLAAPGQGRDGYTF,TGCGCCAGCAGCTTGGCAGCGCCGGGACAGGGGAGAGATGGCTACACCTTC
.,TRBJ2-7,.,TRBV6-5,CASIQRGSYYEQYF,TGTGCCAGCATCCAGAGGGGGAGCTACTACGAGCAGTACTTC
.,TRBJ2-5,.,TRBV11-3,CASSLDGADGETQYF,TGTGCCAGCAGCTTAGATGGGGCCGACGGGGAGACCCAGTACTTC
.,TRBJ1-5,TRBD1,TRBV7-2,CASSLLFLGQDKHF,TGTGCCAGCAGCTTACTTTTTTTGGGACAGGATAAGCATTTT
.,TRBJ1-2,TRBD1,TRBV19,CASSRDRGNYGYTF,TGTGCCAGTAGTAGGGACAGGGGTAACTATGGCTACACCTTC
.,TRBJ1-5,.,TRBV6-6,CASSYEGFNQPQHF,TGTGCCAGCAGTTACGAGGGCTTCAATCAGCCCCAGCATTTT
.,TRBJ2-7,.,TRBV5-1,CASSLTGLWDYEQYF,TGCGCCAGCAGCTTGACAGGGCTATGGGACTACGAGCAGTACTTC
.,TRBJ2-2,TRBD1,TRBV19,CASSTREGATIGELFF,TGTGCCAGTAGTACCCGTGAGGGGGCCACGATCGGGGAGCTGTTTTTT
.,TRBJ1-2,.,TRBV10-1,CASSKTDSYGYTF,TGCGCCAGCAGCAAAACCGACAGTTATGGCTACACCTTC
.,TRBJ1-2,.,TRBV3-1/TRBV3-2,CASSQDPLFRGYTF,TGTGCCAGCAGCCAAGACCCGCTATTTCGTGGCTACACCTTC
.,TRBJ2-1,TRBD1,TRBV7-9,CASNDRVEHNEQFF,TGTGCCAGCAACGACAGGGTGGAGCACAATGAGCAGTTCTTC
.,TRBJ1-1,.,TRBV4-1,CASSHDTEAFF,TGCGCCAGCAGCCACGACACTGAAGCTTTCTTT
.,TRBJ2-7,TRBD1,TRBV28,CASSYLGTGSYEQYF,TGTGCCAGCAGTTATCTAGGGACAGGGTCCTACGAGCAGTACTTC
.,TRBJ2-7,TRBD2,TRBV9,CASSARLAGAYYEQYF,TGTGCCAGCAGCGCTCGACTAGCGGGGGCCTACTACGAGCAGTACTTC
.,TRBJ2-5,.,TRBV30,CAWSVRRGQETQYF,TGTGCCTGGAGTGTACGCAGGGGCCAAGAGACCCAGTACTTC
once,TRBJ1-1,.,TRBV4-2,CASSQDQTSKFTEAFF,TGTGCCAGCAGCCAAGATCAGACATCGAAGTTCACTGAAGCTTTCTTT
.,TRBJ2-7,.,TRBV21-1,CASSKDRDTYEQYF,TGTGCCAGCAGCAAAGATAGGGACACCTACGAGCAGTACTTC
.,TRBJ2-4,.,TRBV2,CASSARRDFKNIQYF,TGTGCCAGCAGCGCACGCCGGGACTTCAAAAACATTCAGTACTTC
.,TRBJ1-1,TRBD1,TRBV4-1,CASSHRQGSTEAFF,TGCGCCAGCAGCCACAGACAGGGAAGCACTGAAGCTTTCTTT
.,TRBJ2-5,TRBD2,TRBV3-1/TRBV3-2,CASSLESGSLQTQYF,TGTGCCAGCAGCCTAGAAAGCGGGAGCCTCCAGACCCAGTACTTC
once,TRBJ2-7,TRBD1,TRBV27,CASSPRGIISYEQYF,TGTGCCAGCAGCCCCAGGGGGATTATTTCCTACGAGCAGTACTTC
.,TRBJ1-4,TRBD1,TRBV9,CASSGTGGEKLFF,TGTGCCAGCAGCGGGACAGGGGGCGAAAAACTGTTTTTT
few,TRBJ2-1,.,TRBV6-1,CASSEGHPSNRNEQFF,TGTGCCAGCAGTGAAGGTCACCCGAGTAACAGGAATGAGCAGTTCTTC
.,TRBJ2-7,.,TRBV12-3/TRBV12-4,CASGSSYEQYF,TGTGCCAGCGGCAGTTCCTACGAGCAGTACTTC
.,TRBJ1-1,.,TRBV27,CASKRNTEAFF,TGTGCCAGCAAGAGGAACACTGAAGCTTTCTTT
.,TRBJ1-3,.,TRBV5-6,CASSFSGAGNTIYF,TGTGCCAGCAGCTTCTCGGGAGCTGGAAACACCATATATTTT
.,TRBJ1-1,.,TRBV28,CASSYGGLRDTEAFF,TGTGCCAGCAGTTATGGCGGGTTGAGGGACACTGAAGCTTTCTTT
.,TRBJ1-6,TRBD1,TRBV28,CASSLDRGGSPLHF,TGTGCCAGCAGCCTGGACAGGGGCGGATCACCCCTCCACTTT
once,TRBJ2-5,.,TRBV7-2,CASSVASGEKETQYF,TGTGCCAGCAGCGTAGCATCAGGGGAGAAAGAGACCCAGTACTTC
.,TRBJ1-4,.,TRBV12-3/TRBV12-4,CASSFSYNEKLFF,TGTGCCAGCAGTTTTTCCTATAATGAAAAACTGTTTTTT
.,TRBJ2-1,.,TRBV11-3,CASSLRGQNEQFF,TGTGCCAGCAGCTTAAGGGGTCAGAATGAGCAGTTCTTC
.,TRBJ1-2,.,TRBV19,CASTDWGGRSGYTF,TGTGCCAGTACCGATTGGGGGGGCAGGAGTGGCTACACCTTC